The 13 T cell receptor beta chains listed next were all sequenced from one sample in a study of blood T cell repertoires in COVID-19. Sequencing was performed with immunoSEQ multiplex PCR; in TCRdb, only in-frame clones are kept and a portion is missing. This table holds 200,000 to 250,000 clones, 70% to 90% found once. Sequencing used PBMCs or T cells enriched from blood (not recorded which). These receptors came from a woman in her 50s with acute COVID-19.

This chain joins TRBV30 and TRBJ1-2, with D perhaps matching TRBD1 (6 bases). In germline, CDR1 is GTSNPN, CDR2 SVGIG (reference sequence). The CDR3 totals 13 residues. V dropped 8 bases and J dropped 2 bases, with 15 bases sitting between them. This CDR3 reads CAGDKDRNYGYTF. The CDR3 DNA reads TGTGCCGGGGATAAGGACAGAAACTATGGCTACACCTTC.

The J gene is TRBJ1-2, the V gene TRBV2; no definite D call. The CDR3 loop spans 14 amino acids. CDR1 is SNHLY, CDR2 FYNNEI, per germline. The ends were cut back, 4 bases at V and 7 bases at J, with 16 bases in the middle. In nucleotides, the CDR3 is TGTGCCAGCAGTGTGGAGGATACGGGCGGTGGCTACACCTTC. This gives the protein CASSVEDTGGGYTF.

This sequence joins TRBV6-2 or TRBV6-3 and TRBJ2-7; TRBD1 agrees at 7 bases. The length of the CDR3 is 16 residues. V lost 2 bases to trimming and J lost 5 bases; unmatched junction nucleotides: 12. In germline, CDR1 is MNHEY, CDR2 SVGEGT. DNA for the CDR3: TGTGCCAGCAGTTACCTGGGACAGACTATTGCGGACGAGCAGTACTTC. It is translated as CASSYLGQTIADEQYF.

About this clone: Different DNA sequences within this sample yield the same CDR3. The chain couples TRBV9 to TRBJ2-3; tentatively, D is TRBD2 (5 bases). Looked up from germline, CDR1 is SGDLS and CDR2 is YYNGEE. Trimming left V 2 bases short and J 0 bases short, with 10 bases between. The CDR3 sequence is 15 residues long. The DNA of the CDR3 is TGTGCCAGCAGCGTCGGGTCGGGAAGCACAGATACGCAGTATTTT. Its translation: CASSVGSGSTDTQYF.

In nucleotides, the CDR3 is TGTGCCAGCAGCTGCTTGGAGGGGGCAGGGTGTAGGAACACTGAAGCTTTCTTT. Its translation is CASSCLEGAGCRNTEAFF. This sequence joins TRBV5-5 and TRBJ1-1, with TRBD1 matching 7 bases. The ends lost 3 bases at V and 1 base at J; junction bases unmatched: 15. The CDR3 has 18 amino acids. Germline V gene data show CDR1 as SGHKS and CDR2 as YYEKEE (reference sequence). Full variable domain (remainder filled in from reference TRBV5-5 and TRBJ1-1): DAGVTQSPTHLIKTRGQQVTLRCSPISGHKSVSWYQQVLGQGPQFIFQYYEKEERGRGNFPDRFSARQFPNYSSELNVNALLLGDSALYLCASSCLEGAGCRNTEAFFGQGTRLTVV.

In this sample, this clone turned up many times. The V and J genes are TRBV9 and TRBJ2-1, with D perhaps TRBD2 (6 bases). CDR1 and CDR2 from the germline V gene are SGDLS and YYNGEE. V gave up 0 bases and J gave up 8 bases, with 15 bases separating them. The CDR3 spans 15 residues. In DNA form, the CDR3 reads TGTGCCAGCAGCGTAGACGGAGGGGCCTTCGATGAGCAGTTCTTC. Its translation: CASSVDGGAFDEQFF.

This chain connects TRBV30 to TRBJ2-1; 8 nucleotides match TRBD2. CDR3 size: 14 residues. Germline CDR1 reads GTSNPN; CDR2 reads SVGIG (reference sequence). V lost 8 bases to trimming and J lost 6 bases; unmatched junction nucleotides: 12. Here the CDR3 reads CAAGFSGGSNEQFF. The CDR3 DNA reads as TGTGCCGCAGGCTTCTCGGGGGGGAGCAATGAGCAGTTCTTC.

The rearrangement joins TRBV18 to TRBJ2-7; 10 bases match TRBD2. This CDR3 region has 14 residues. V was pared by 5 bases and J by 4 bases, with 5 bases of the junction left unmatched. The V gene's germline CDR1 is KGHSH and CDR2 LQKENI. CDR3 bases: TGTGCCAGCTCAGCCTATAGCGGGGGGTACGAGCAGTACTTC. Translated, it gives CASSAYSGGYEQYF. Full variable domain (outside the CDR3, taken from reference TRBV18 and TRBJ2-7): NAGVMQNPRHLVRRRGQEARLRCSPMKGHSHVYWYRQLPEEGLKFMVYLQKENIIDESGMPKERFSAEFPKEGPSILRIQQVVRGDSAAYFCASSAYSGGYEQYFGPGTRLTVT.

This chain links TRBV6-5 with TRBJ2-5; weak D call: TRBD1 (6 bases). The CDR3 is 15 amino acids. Germline V gene sequence: CDR1 MNHEY, CDR2 SVGAGI. Trimming left V 4 bases short and J 5 bases short, with 17 bases between. The CDR3: CASSSRGGAEETQYF. The DNA for the CDR3 is TGTGCCAGCAGTTCCAGGGGTGGAGCGGAGGAGACCCAGTACTTC.

The chain has TRBV5-1 and TRBJ1-4, with a weak D call TRBD1 (6 bases). Per the germline V gene, CDR1 is SGHRS and CDR2 is YFSETQ. The germline V and J ends were trimmed by 0 bases and 5 bases, with 11 bases remaining between them. The CDR3 is 15 residues long. CDR3 amino acids: CASSLDEGVNEKLFF. DNA of the CDR3: TGCGCCAGCAGCTTGGATGAGGGGGTAAATGAAAAACTGTTTTTT.

This clone has just one count. This chain links TRBV10-3 with TRBJ1-5; 10 bases agree with TRBD1. This CDR3 spans 14 amino acids. Trimming took 5 bases from V and 7 from J; bases not matched to a gene: 5. The germline gives CDR1 ENHRY, CDR2 SYGVKD. The CDR3 region has the DNA TGTGCCATCAGTTACGACAGGGGGCGGCAGCCCCAGCATTTT. It yields the protein CAISYDRGRQPQHF.

V usage is TRBV3-1 (or the pseudogene TRBV3-2) and J usage is TRBJ2-6; 7 bases are a match to TRBD1. This CDR3 contains 17 residues. Per the germline V gene, CDR1 is LGHDT and CDR2 is YNNKEL (reference sequence). The V segment lost 4 bases and the J segment 2 bases; nucleotides outside the gene matches: 8. The CDR3 DNA reads TGTGCCAGCAGCCCCCGAGGGGGCTTCGCTGGGGCCAACGTCCTGACTTTC. Its protein product is CASSPRGGFAGANVLTF.

V is TRBV6-6 and J is TRBJ2-2; TRBD1 agrees at 9 bases. From germline, CDR1 is MNHNY and CDR2 SVGAGI (reference sequence). This CDR3 is 15 amino acids long. Germline trimming cut 6 bases from V and 3 bases from J; bases unmatched to any gene: 5. The CDR3 sequence is CASRWTGEDTGELFF. The CDR3, as DNA: TGTGCCAGCAGATGGACAGGGGAGGACACCGGGGAGCTGTTTTTT.